The 25 T cell receptor beta chains below come from one sample, sequenced in a study of OX40 agonist ivuxolimab in advanced cancers. The method was immunoSEQ multiplex PCR; TCRdb's version includes in-frame clones alone and lacks a portion of them. The sample lists around 70,000 clones, 80% to 95% seen once, with about 5.9% in the top ten. Source: CD4+ or CD8+ T cells sorted from blood, taken in a trial of the OX40 agonist ivuxolimab. The receptors derive from an adult with an advanced solid tumor such as melanoma, head and neck, liver or kidney cancer.

The gene calls are TRBV19 and TRBJ2-7; D possibly corresponds to TRBD2 (5 bases). The germline gives CDR1 LNHDA, CDR2 SQIVND (reference sequence). The CDR3 has 14 amino acids. The V and J ends lost 5 bases and 4 bases respectively, with 15 bases between them. This chain's CDR3 is CASSLSFGVYEQYF. In DNA form, the CDR3 reads TGTGCCAGTAGTCTCTCCTTCGGGGTGTACGAGCAGTACTTC.

This clone has just one count. The rearrangement links TRBV30 to TRBJ2-1, with 7 positions matching TRBD2. This CDR3 is built from 15 residues. CDR1 is GTSNPN, CDR2 SVGIG, per germline (reference sequence). Trimming at V came to 6 bases and at J to 0 bases, leaving 8 bases not matched to a gene. The CDR3 coding sequence is TGTGCCTGTCAGCGGGGCTCGAGCTCCTACAATGAGCAGTTCTTC. This codes for CACQRGSSSYNEQFF.

This chain connects TRBV4-1 to TRBJ2-7; D remains ambiguous. The germline V gene has CDR1 MGHRA and CDR2 YSYEKL. Between the trimmed V and J ends, which lost 0 bases and 4 bases, there was a span of 13 bases. This CDR3 comprises 15 residues. The CDR3 DNA reads TGCGCCAGCAGCCAAGAGAACATAGTATCGTACGAGCAGTACTTC. Its protein product is CASSQENIVSYEQYF.

The chain recombines TRBV29-1 with TRBJ2-7, with TRBD1 identical over 7 bases. The CDR3 runs to 13 residues. The V segment lost 6 bases and the J segment 6 bases; nucleotides outside the gene matches: 11. Looked up from germline, CDR1 is SQVTM and CDR2 is ANQGSEA. The CDR3 DNA reads TGCAGCGTCCCAATAACAGGGGCTGGCGAGCAGTACTTC. This gives the protein CSVPITGAGEQYF.

The chain carries TRBV5-1 and TRBJ2-2, with D uncertain. V was shortened by 0 bases and J by 7 bases, with 16 bases between the two germline ends. Germline CDR1 and CDR2: SGHRS and YFSETQ. CDR3 length equals 16 residues. The CDR3 reads CASSLEADLIDGELFF. In DNA form, the CDR3 reads TGCGCCAGCAGCTTGGAAGCCGACCTGATAGACGGGGAGCTGTTTTTT.

The chain couples TRBV4-1 to TRBJ1-2; D perhaps matches TRBD1 (5 bases). Germline values: CDR1 MGHRA, CDR2 YSYEKL. V was clipped by 4 bases and J by 4 bases, with 16 bases between them. This CDR3 comprises 15 residues. The CDR3 spells CASSPHRDGSYGYTF. In DNA, the CDR3 is TGCGCCAGCAGCCCACACCGGGACGGCTCCTATGGCTACACCTTC.

In its sample, this clone was seen a few times. The rearrangement uses TRBV4-2 and TRBJ2-1; D is possibly TRBD2 (5 bases). Per germline, CDR1 LGHNA and CDR2 YNFKEQ. V was shortened by 0 bases and J by 5 bases, with 11 bases between the two germline ends. The CDR3 sequence is 15 residues long. CDR3 sequence (DNA): TGTGCCAGCAGCCAAGAAAGCGCGACTAACAATGAGCAGTTCTTC. The encoded protein is CASSQESATNNEQFF.

The chain employs TRBV27 and TRBJ2-7, with D perhaps matching TRBD1 (5 bases). Per the germline V gene, CDR1 is MNHEY and CDR2 is SMNVEV (reference sequence). V was cut by 0 bases and J by 2 bases, with 14 bases left in between. There are 16 residues in the CDR3. The CDR3 bases are TGTGCCAGCAGTTTATCAGGCCACAGGATGCCCTACGAGCAGTACTTC. The encoded protein is CASSLSGHRMPYEQYF.

This clone came up once. V gene TRBV4-3 combines with J gene TRBJ2-1; D perhaps matches TRBD2 (5 bases). Germline V gene sequence: CDR1 LGHNA, CDR2 YSLEER. The CDR3 has 15 amino acids. The V end was cut by 1 base, the J end by 4 bases, with 11 bases between. The CDR3 protein is CASSQGLSGYNEQFF. Written as DNA, the CDR3 is TGCGCCAGCAGCCAAGGACTATCTGGGTACAATGAGCAGTTCTTC.

V and J are TRBV4-2 and TRBJ2-7; tentative D call: TRBD1 (6 bases). The CDR3 consists of 18 residues. The germline CDR1 and CDR2 sequences are LGHNA and YNFKEQ. Between the trimmed V and J ends, which lost 1 base and 4 bases, there was a span of 23 bases. The CDR3 bases are TGTGCCAGCAGCCAAGTACCGGGTCTGACAGGAGGAATTTACGAGCAGTACTTC. It specifies CASSQVPGLTGGIYEQYF.

V usage is TRBV19 and J usage is TRBJ2-1; a possible D gene is TRBD2 (5 bases). CDR3 length: 16 residues. Trimming pared 1 base from V and 0 bases from J, leaving 10 bases between. Germline V gives CDR1 LNHDA, CDR2 SQIVND (reference sequence). This CDR3 is CASSIVPGSSYNEQFF. CDR3 in DNA: TGTGCCAGTAGTATAGTTCCGGGGAGCTCCTACAATGAGCAGTTCTTC.

The chain employs TRBV27 and TRBJ2-7; D might be TRBD2 (6 bases). V was cut by 6 bases and J by 3 bases, with 15 bases left in between. The CDR3 totals 14 residues. Germline lookup yields CDR1 MNHEY and CDR2 SMNVEV (reference sequence). CDR3 region: CASRSPGLNYEQYF. As DNA, the CDR3 is TGTGCCAGCAGGTCCCCGGGACTGAACTACGAGCAGTACTTC.

This rearrangement joins TRBV19 to TRBJ2-3; 7 nucleotides match TRBD2. The CDR3 spans 11 residues. Germline CDR1 reads LNHDA; CDR2 reads SQIVND (reference sequence). J lost 12 bases, V lost 7 bases, and 7 bases had no gene match. CDR3 coding DNA: TGTGCCAGTACCGGGGGGTTCAATCAGTATTTT. It is translated as CASTGGFNQYF.

V usage is TRBV4-3 and J usage is TRBJ2-7; 8 bases are a match to TRBD1. This CDR3 comprises 16 residues. From germline, CDR1 is LGHNA and CDR2 YSLEER. V lost 0 bases to trimming and J lost 6 bases; unmatched junction nucleotides: 10. The CDR3 loop is CASSQDWLQGVPEQYF. CDR3 nucleotide sequence: TGCGCCAGCAGCCAAGATTGGTTACAGGGGGTACCCGAGCAGTACTTC.

This clone was observed a single time. This chain connects TRBV2 to TRBJ2-3; TRBD2 is a possible D gene (6 bases). Trimming cost V 6 bases and J 7 bases, with 14 bases left between them. In germline, CDR1 is SNHLY, CDR2 FYNNEI. This CDR3 spans 13 amino acids. The CDR3 sequence is CASRRGERYTQYF. CDR3 DNA: TGTGCCAGCAGGCGCGGGGAGCGTTATACGCAGTATTTT.

In its sample, this clone was seen a few times. The chain uses TRBV9 and TRBJ1-1, with TRBD1 matching over 7 bases. The V gene end was trimmed by 3 bases and the J gene end by 4 bases; junction bases not matched to a gene: 0. This CDR3 contains 12 residues. Germline V gives CDR1 SGDLS, CDR2 YYNGEE. CDR3 DNA sequence: TGTGCCAGCAGCGGGACAGGCACTGAAGCTTTCTTT. This encodes CASSGTGTEAFF. Filled out from reference TRBV9 and TRBJ1-1, the complete variable domain reads DSGVTQTPKHLITATGQRVTLRCSPRSGDLSVYWYQQSLDQGLQFLIQYYNGEERAKGNILERFSAQQFPDLHSELNLSSLELGDSALYFCASSGTGTEAFFGQGTRLTVV.

The V and J genes are TRBV19 and TRBJ1-5; D not certain. This CDR3 has 17 amino acids. The germline V and J ends were trimmed by 3 bases and 0 bases, with 15 bases remaining between them. Germline V lookup: CDR1 LNHDA, CDR2 SQIVND (reference sequence). In nucleotides, the CDR3 is TGTGCCAGTAGTATCGCCGGACGGCAGGTTAGCAATCAGCCCCAGCATTTT. This gives the protein CASSIAGRQVSNQPQHF.

V usage is TRBV7-9 and J usage is TRBJ2-7; a weak D match, TRBD1 (6 bases). Germline V gene lookup returns CDR1 SEHNR and CDR2 FQNEAQ (reference sequence). V shed 0 bases and J shed 0 bases, with 12 bases lying between them. This CDR3 contains 16 residues. The CDR3 reads CASSLAIGQFSYEQYF. DNA of the CDR3: TGTGCCAGCAGCTTAGCGATAGGACAGTTCTCCTACGAGCAGTACTTC.

The chain couples TRBV9 to TRBJ2-2; D might be TRBD1 (6 bases). Germline values: CDR1 SGDLS, CDR2 YYNGEE. There are 17 residues in the CDR3. The germline V and J ends were trimmed by 0 bases and 1 base, with 13 bases remaining between them. In DNA, the CDR3 is TGTGCCAGCAGCGTAGAAGGGATAGGGGGGAACACCGGGGAGCTGTTTTTT. Its translation: CASSVEGIGGNTGELFF.

This clone was observed once. The chain couples TRBV7-2 to TRBJ2-7, with unresolved D. Trimming left V 3 bases short and J 2 bases short, with 2 bases between. This CDR3 has 11 amino acids. Germline CDR1 is SGHTA and CDR2 is FQGNSA. Written as DNA, the CDR3 is TGTGCCAGCAGCTTCGCCTACGAGCAGTACTTC. This translates into CASSFAYEQYF.

The rearrangement joins TRBV7-9 to TRBJ2-3; TRBD2 might be the D (6 bases). Trimming left V 2 bases short and J 3 bases short, with 15 bases between. Germline lookup yields CDR1 SEHNR and CDR2 FQNEAQ (reference sequence). The CDR3 loop spans 16 amino acids. CDR3: CASSLLSGGKTDTQYF. The CDR3 DNA reads TGTGCCAGCAGCTTATTATCAGGCGGGAAGACAGATACGCAGTATTTT.

V usage is TRBV29-1 and J usage is TRBJ1-4; D is perhaps TRBD1 (5 bases). Germline assignment: CDR1 SQVTM and CDR2 ANQGSEA. Trimming took off 7 bases at V and 4 bases at J, with 16 bases between the two ends. CDR3 size: 14 residues. CDR3 in DNA: TGCAGCGCTTTAACAGGTTGGGGTAATGAAAAACTGTTTTTT. It yields the protein CSALTGWGNEKLFF.

The V call is TRBV14, the J call TRBJ2-2; 15 bases align to TRBD2. The germline CDR1 and CDR2 sequences are SGHDN and FVKESK. The ends lost 1 base at V and 7 bases at J; junction bases unmatched: 10. The CDR3 runs 19 residues. CDR3 loop: CASSQVPGLAGGEGGELFF. The CDR3, as DNA: TGTGCCAGCAGCCAAGTTCCGGGACTAGCGGGAGGAGAAGGCGGGGAGCTGTTTTTT.

This clone was seen a single time. This chain links TRBV29-1 with TRBJ2-7, with D unclear. The CDR3 loop spans 13 amino acids. The V end lost 4 bases, the J end lost 4 bases, and 14 bases lay between the germline ends. Germline-derived CDR1 and CDR2 are SQVTM and ANQGSEA. The CDR3 coding sequence is TGCAGCGTTGTGTTGACAACGGCATACGAGCAGTACTTC. It yields the protein CSVVLTTAYEQYF.

The sample holds one count of this clone. The V and J genes are TRBV7-3 and TRBJ2-5; D ambiguous. The J call may be in error: the DNA end matches TRBJ2-7 better. The CDR3 runs 14 residues. Germline V gene sequence: CDR1 SGHTA, CDR2 FQGTGA. CDR3 protein: CASSPSHGPYEQYF. The CDR3, as DNA: TGTGCCAGCAGCCCAAGTCACGGGCCCTACGAGCAGTACTTC.